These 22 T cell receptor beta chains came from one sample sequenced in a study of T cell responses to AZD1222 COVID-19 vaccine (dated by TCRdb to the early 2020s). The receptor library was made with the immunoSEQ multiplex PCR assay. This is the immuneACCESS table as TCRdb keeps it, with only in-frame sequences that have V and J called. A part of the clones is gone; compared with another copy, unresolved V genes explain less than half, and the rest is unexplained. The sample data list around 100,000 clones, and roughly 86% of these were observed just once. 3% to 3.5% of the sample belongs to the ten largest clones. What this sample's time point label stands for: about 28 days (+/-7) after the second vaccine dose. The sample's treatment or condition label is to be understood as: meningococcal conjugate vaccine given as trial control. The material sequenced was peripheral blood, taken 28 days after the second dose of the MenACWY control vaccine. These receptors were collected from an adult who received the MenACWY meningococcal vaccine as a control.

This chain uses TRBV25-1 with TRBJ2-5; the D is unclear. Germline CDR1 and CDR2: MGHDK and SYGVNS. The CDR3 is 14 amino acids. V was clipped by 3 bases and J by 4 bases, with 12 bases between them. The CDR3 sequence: CASSDSLSPETQYF. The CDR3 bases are TGTGCCAGCAGTGATTCCCTGTCTCCAGAGACCCAGTACTTC.

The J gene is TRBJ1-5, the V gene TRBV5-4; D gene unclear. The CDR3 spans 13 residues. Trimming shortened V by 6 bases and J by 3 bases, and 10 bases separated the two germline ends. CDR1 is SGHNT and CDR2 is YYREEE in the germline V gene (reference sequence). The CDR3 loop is CASNSGPNQPQHF. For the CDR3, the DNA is TGTGCCAGCAACTCCGGGCCCAATCAGCCCCAGCATTTT.

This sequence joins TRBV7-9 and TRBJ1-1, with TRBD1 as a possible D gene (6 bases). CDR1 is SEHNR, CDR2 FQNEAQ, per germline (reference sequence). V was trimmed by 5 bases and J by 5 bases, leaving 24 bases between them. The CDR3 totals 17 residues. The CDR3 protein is CASSPTLGGGGGTEAFF. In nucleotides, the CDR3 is TGTGCCAGCAGCCCCACCTTGGGAGGGGGGGGCGGAACTGAAGCTTTCTTT.

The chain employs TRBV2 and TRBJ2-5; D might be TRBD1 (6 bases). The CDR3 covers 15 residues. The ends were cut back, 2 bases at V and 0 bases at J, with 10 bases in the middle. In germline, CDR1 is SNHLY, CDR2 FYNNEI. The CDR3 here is CASSESRTDQETQYF. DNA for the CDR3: TGTGCCAGCAGTGAATCCCGGACAGACCAAGAGACCCAGTACTTC.

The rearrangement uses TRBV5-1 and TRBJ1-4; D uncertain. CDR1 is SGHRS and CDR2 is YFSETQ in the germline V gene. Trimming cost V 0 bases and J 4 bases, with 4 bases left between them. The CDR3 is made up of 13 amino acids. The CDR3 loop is CASSLGDNEKLFF. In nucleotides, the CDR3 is TGCGCCAGCAGCTTGGGGGATAATGAAAAACTGTTTTTT.

The CDR3 region has the DNA TGTGCCAGCAGTAGCCCCCGAGACAGGAACACTGAAGCTTTCTTT. Translating gives CASSSPRDRNTEAFF. The chain joins TRBV6-5 to TRBJ1-1; D might be TRBD1 (5 bases). Deletions cut 5 bases from V and 1 base from J, with 14 bases between. The CDR3 has 15 residues. CDR1 is MNHEY, CDR2 SVGAGI, per germline.

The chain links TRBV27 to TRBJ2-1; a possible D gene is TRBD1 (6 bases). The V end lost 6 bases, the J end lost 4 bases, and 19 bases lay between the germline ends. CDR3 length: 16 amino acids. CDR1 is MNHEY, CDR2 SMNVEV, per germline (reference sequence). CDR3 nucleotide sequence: TGTGCCAGCAGCGCAAGGGGCAACGACAGGTACAATGAGCAGTTCTTC. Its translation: CASSARGNDRYNEQFF.

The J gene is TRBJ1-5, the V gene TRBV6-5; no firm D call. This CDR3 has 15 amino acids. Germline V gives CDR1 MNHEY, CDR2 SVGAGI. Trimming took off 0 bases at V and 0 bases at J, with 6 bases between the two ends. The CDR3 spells CASSYSVSSNQPQHF. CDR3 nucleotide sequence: TGTGCCAGCAGTTACTCGGTTTCTAGCAATCAGCCCCAGCATTTT.

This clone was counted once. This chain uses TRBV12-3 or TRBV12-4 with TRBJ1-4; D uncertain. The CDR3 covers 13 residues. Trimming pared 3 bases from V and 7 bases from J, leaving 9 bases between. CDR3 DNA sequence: TGTGCCAGCAGTTTGCGGGGTCTTGAAAAACTGTTTTTT. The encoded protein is CASSLRGLEKLFF.

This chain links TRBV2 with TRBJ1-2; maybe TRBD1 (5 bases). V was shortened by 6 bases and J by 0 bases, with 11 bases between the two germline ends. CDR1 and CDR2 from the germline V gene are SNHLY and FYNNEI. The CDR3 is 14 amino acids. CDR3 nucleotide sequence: TGTGCCAGCAGCCGATGGACATCTAACTATGGCTACACCTTC. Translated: CASSRWTSNYGYTF. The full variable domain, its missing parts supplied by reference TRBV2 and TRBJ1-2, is EPEVTQTPSHQVTQMGQEVILRCVPISNHLYFYWYRQILGQKVEFLVSFYNNEISEKSEIFDDQFSVERPDGSNFTLKIRSTKLEDSAMYFCASSRWTSNYGYTFGSGTRLTVV.

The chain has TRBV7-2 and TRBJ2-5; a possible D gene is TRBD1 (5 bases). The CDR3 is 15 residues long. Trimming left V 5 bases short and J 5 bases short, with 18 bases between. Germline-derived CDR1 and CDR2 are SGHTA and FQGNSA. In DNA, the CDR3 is TGTGCCAGCAGCCTAACCTCAGGGTTGTGGGAGACCCAGTACTTC. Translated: CASSLTSGLWETQYF.

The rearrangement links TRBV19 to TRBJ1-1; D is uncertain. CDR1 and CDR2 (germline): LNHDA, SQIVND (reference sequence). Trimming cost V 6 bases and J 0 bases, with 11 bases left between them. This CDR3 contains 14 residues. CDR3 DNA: TGTGCCAGTAGGCCAGGTGCCATGAACACTGAAGCTTTCTTT. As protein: CASRPGAMNTEAFF. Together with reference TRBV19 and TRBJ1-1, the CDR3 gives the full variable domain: DGGITQSPKYLFRKEGQNVTLSCEQNLNHDAMYWYRQDPGQGLRLIYYSQIVNDFQKGDIAEGYSVSREKKESFPLTVTSAQKNPTAFYLCASRPGAMNTEAFFGQGTRLTVV.

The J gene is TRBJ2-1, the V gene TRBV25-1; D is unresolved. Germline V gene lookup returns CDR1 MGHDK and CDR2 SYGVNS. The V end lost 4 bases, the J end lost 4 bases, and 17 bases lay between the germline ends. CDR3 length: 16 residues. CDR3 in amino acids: CASSVGSSTIYNEQFF. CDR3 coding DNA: TGTGCCAGCAGTGTTGGGTCTTCGACCATTTACAATGAGCAGTTCTTC. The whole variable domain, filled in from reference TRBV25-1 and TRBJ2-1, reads EADIYQTPRYLVIGTGKKITLECSQTMGHDKMYWYQQDPGMELHLIHYSYGVNSTEKGDLSSESTVSRIRTEHFPLTLESARPSHTSQYLCASSVGSSTIYNEQFFGPGTRLTVL.

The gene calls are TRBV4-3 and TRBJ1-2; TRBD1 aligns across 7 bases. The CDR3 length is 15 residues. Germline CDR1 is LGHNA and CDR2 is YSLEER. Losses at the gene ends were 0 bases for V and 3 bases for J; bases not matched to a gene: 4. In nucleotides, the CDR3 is TGCGCCAGCAGCCAAGATATCGACAGGGACTATGGCTACACCTTC. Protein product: CASSQDIDRDYGYTF.

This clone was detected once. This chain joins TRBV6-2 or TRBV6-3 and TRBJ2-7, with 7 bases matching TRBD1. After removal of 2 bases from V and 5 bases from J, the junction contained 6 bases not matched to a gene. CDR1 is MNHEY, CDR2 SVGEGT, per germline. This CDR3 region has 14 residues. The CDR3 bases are TGTGCCAGCAGTTACAACAGGGGAGTGAACGAGCAGTACTTC. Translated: CASSYNRGVNEQYF.

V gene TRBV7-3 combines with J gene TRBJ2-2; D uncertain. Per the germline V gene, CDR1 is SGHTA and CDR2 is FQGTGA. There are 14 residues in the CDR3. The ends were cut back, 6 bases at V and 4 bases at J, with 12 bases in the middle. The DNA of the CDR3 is TGTGCCAGCAGTCGTAGCTGGGGCACCGGGGAGCTGTTTTTT. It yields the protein CASSRSWGTGELFF.

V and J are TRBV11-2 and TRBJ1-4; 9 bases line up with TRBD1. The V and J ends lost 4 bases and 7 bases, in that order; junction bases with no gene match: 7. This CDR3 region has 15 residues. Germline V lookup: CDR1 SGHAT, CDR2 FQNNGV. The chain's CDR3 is CASSYRGLDGEKLFF. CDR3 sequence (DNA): TGTGCCAGCAGCTACAGGGGGCTGGACGGTGAAAAACTGTTTTTT.

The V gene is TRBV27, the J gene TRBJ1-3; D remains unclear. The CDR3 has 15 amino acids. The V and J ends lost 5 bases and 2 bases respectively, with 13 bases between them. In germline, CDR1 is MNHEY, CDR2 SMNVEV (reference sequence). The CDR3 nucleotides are TGTGCCAGCAGTCCCTTTCTAGGGACTGGAAACACCATATATTTT. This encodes CASSPFLGTGNTIYF.

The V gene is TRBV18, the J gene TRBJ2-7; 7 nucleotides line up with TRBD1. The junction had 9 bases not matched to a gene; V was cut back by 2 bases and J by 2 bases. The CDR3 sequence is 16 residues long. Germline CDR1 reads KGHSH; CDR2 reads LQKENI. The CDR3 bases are TGTGCCAGCTCACCATCAAAGACAGGGTTTCCCTACGAGCAGTACTTC. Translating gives CASSPSKTGFPYEQYF.

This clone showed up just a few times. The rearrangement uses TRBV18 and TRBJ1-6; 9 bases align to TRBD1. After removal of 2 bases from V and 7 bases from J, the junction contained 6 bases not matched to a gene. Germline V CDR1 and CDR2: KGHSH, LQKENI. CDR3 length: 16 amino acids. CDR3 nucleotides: TGTGCCAGCTCACCAAGGGACAGGGTAGGGAATTCACCCCTCCACTTT. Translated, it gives CASSPRDRVGNSPLHF.

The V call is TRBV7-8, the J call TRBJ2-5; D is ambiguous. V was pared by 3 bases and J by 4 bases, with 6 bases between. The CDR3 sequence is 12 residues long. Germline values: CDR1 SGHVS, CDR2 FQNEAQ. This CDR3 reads CASSFNRETQYF. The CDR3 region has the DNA TGTGCCAGCAGCTTTAATCGAGAGACCCAGTACTTC.

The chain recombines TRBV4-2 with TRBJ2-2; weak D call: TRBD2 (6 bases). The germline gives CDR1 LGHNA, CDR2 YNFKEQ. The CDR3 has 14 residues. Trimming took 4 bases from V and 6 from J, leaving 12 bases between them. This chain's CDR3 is CASSPPREAGELFF. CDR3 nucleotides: TGTGCCAGCAGCCCACCTAGGGAGGCCGGGGAGCTGTTTTTT.